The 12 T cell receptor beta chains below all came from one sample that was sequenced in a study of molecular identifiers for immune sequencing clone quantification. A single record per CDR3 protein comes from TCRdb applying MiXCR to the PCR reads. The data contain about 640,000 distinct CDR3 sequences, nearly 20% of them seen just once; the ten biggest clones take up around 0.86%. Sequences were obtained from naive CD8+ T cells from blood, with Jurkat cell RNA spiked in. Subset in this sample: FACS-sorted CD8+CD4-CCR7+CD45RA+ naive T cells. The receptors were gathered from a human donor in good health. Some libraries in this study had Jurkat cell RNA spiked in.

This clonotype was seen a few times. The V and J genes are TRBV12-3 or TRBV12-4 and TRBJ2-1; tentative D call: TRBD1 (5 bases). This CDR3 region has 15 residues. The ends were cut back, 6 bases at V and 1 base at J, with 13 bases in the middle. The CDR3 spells CASRKDTESYNEQFF. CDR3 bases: TGTGCCAGCAGGAAGGACACAGAATCCTACAATGAGCAGTTCTTC.

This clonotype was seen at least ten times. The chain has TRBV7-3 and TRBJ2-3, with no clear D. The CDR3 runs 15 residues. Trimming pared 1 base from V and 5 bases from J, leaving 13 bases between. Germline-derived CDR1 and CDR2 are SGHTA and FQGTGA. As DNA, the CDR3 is TGTGCCAGCAGCTTAAACGAGGCAGTGGGAGATACGCAGTATTTT. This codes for CASSLNEAVGDTQYF.

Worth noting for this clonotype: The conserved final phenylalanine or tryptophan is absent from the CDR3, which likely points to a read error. CDR3 in amino acids: CSAREAGGHNNSPLHL. The CDR3 DNA reads TGCAGTGCTAGAGAGGCAGGGGGCCACAATAATTCACCCCTCCACCTT. This rearrangement joins TRBV20-1 to TRBJ1-6; 8 positions match TRBD1. The length of the CDR3 is 16 residues. Trimming at V came to 0 bases and at J to 5 bases, leaving 6 bases not matched to a gene. The germline V gene encodes CDR1 DFQATT and CDR2 SNEGSKA (reference sequence).

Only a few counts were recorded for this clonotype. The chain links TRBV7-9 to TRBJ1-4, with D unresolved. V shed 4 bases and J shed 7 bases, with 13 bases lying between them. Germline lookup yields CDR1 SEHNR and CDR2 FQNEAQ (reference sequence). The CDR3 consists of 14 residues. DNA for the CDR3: TGTGCCAGCAGCTCGGCCTTGGTGGGTGAAAAACTGTTTTTT. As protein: CASSSALVGEKLFF. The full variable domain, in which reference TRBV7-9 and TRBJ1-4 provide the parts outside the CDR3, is DTGVSQNPRHKITKRGQNVTFRCDPISEHNRLYWYRQTLGQGPEFLTYFQNEAQLEKSRLLSDRFSAERPKGSFSTLEIQRTEQGDSAMYLCASSSALVGEKLFFGSGTQLSVL.

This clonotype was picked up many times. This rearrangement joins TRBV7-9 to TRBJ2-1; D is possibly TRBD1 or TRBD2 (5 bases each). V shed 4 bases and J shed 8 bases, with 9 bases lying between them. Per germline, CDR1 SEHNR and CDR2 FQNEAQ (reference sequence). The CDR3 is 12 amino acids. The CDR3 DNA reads TGTGCCAGCAGCTGGGGGTTCGATGAGCAGTTCTTC. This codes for CASSWGFDEQFF. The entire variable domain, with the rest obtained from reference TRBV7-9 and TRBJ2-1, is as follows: DTGVSQNPRHKITKRGQNVTFRCDPISEHNRLYWYRQTLGQGPEFLTYFQNEAQLEKSRLLSDRFSAERPKGSFSTLEIQRTEQGDSAMYLCASSWGFDEQFFGPGTRLTVL.

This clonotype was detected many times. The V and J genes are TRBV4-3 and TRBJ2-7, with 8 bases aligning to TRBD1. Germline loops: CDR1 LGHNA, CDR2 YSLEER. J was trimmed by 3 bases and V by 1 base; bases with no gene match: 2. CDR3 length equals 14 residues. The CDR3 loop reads CASSQGTGRYEQYF. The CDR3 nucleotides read TGCGCCAGCAGCCAAGGGACAGGGCGCTACGAGCAGTACTTC.

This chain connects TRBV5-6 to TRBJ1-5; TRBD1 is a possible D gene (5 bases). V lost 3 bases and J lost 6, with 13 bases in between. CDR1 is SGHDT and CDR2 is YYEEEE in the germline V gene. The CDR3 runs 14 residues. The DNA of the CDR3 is TGTGCCAGCAGCTGGGCCAGGGCAGGTCAGCCCCAGCATTTT. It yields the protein CASSWARAGQPQHF.

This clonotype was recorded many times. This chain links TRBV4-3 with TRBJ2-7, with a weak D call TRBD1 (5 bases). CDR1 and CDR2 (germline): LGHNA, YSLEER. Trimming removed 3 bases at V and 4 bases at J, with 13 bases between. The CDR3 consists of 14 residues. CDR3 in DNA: TGCGCCAGCAGCCAGACAGTCGATGGTTACGAGCAGTACTTC. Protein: CASSQTVDGYEQYF.

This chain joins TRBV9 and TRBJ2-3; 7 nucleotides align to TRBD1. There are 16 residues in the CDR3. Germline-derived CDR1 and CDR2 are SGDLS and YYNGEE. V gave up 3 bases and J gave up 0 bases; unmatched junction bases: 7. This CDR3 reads CASSDGQVASTDTQYF. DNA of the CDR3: TGTGCCAGCAGCGACGGACAGGTAGCTAGCACAGATACGCAGTATTTT. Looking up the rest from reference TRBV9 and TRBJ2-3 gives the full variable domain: DSGVTQTPKHLITATGQRVTLRCSPRSGDLSVYWYQQSLDQGLQFLIQYYNGEERAKGNILERFSAQQFPDLHSELNLSSLELGDSALYFCASSDGQVASTDTQYFGPGTRLTVL.

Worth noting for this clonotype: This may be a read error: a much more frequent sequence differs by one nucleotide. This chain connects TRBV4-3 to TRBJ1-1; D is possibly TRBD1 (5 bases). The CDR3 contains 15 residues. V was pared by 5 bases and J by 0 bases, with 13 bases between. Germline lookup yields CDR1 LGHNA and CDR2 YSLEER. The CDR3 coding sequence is TGCGCCAGCAGCGAGCACAGGAGGCTGAACACTGAAGCTTTCTTT. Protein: CASSEHRRLNTEAFF.

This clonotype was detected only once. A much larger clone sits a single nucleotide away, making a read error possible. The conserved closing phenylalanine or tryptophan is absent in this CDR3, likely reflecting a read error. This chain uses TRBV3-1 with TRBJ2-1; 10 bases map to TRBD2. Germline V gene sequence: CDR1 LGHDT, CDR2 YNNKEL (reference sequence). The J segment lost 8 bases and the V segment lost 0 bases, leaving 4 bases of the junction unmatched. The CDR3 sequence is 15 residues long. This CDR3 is CASSQEGTSVDEQFL. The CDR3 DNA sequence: TGTGCCAGCAGCCAAGAAGGGACTAGCGTGGATGAGCAGTTCCTC.

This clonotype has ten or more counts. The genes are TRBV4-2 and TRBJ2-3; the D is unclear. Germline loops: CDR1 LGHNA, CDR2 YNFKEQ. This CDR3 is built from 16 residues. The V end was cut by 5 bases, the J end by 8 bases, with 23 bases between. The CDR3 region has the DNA TGTGCCAGCAGCGTCCTTAATGAGGTTCTTGGTGTTACGCAGTATTTT. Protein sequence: CASSVLNEVLGVTQYF.